This TCR beta chain was identified during a study of blood T cell repertoires in COVID-19. In the study overall: Whether acute or convalescent, the COVID-19 samples came from the United States, Italy and Spain. Sample material is recorded as cDNA or gDNA derived from T cells, B-cell-depleted T cells, or PBMCs.

CDR1 is SGHRS and CDR2 is YFSETQ in the germline V gene. The CDR3 loop spans 15 amino acids. With 5 bases removed from V and 0 bases from J, the gap between germline ends came to 12 bases. Per the original methods: Amplification from reference gene primers served as the basis for estimated nucleated cell counts. The protocol was immunoSEQ multiplex PCR, while the TCRdb copy is restricted to in-frame clones and leaves out a portion. That table furnishes V, J and clone size, whereas the DNA furnished D and trimming. The profile shows over 150,000 clones, less than 90% of them singletons. V gene TRBV5-1 combines with J gene TRBJ1-3, with D possibly matching TRBD1 (5 bases). This receptor was obtained from a man younger than 35 with active or convalescent COVID-19. Sequencing was carried out using peripheral blood. The CDR3 sequence: CASSPDSNSGNTIYF. Here the CDR3 DNA reads TGCGCCAGCAGTCCCGACAGTAACTCTGGAAACACCATATATTTT.